Sequencing of this T cell receptor (beta chain) was carried out in a study of shared clonotypes between healthy human individuals. Data came from immunoSEQ multiplex PCR; TCRdb stores just in-frame clones and leaves some out. Among about 2.1 million clones listed, approximately 92% were seen once. The V gene's germline CDR1 is MDHEN and CDR2 SYDVKM. The CDR3 contains 13 residues. With 5 bases clipped from V and 6 bases from J, the junction kept 6 bases outside the gene matches. Terminally differentiated effector memory CD45RA+ cells were excluded from the naive CD8 cells, which were CD45RO-negative and positively selected for CCR7. This clone has more than one count but fewer than ten.

This TCR was recovered from a man aged 18-30 years in good health. Some clones in this sample may be carry-over from other donors' samples. Material for sequencing was naive CD8+ T cells from PBMCs. The J gene is TRBJ1-1, the V gene TRBV28; 7 nucleotides align to TRBD1. CDR3 amino acids: CASSDRARAEAFF. In DNA, the CDR3 is TGTGCCAGCAGTGACAGGGCCCGGGCTGAAGCTTTCTTT. The full variable domain, rest sourced from reference TRBV28 and TRBJ1-1, is DVKVTQSSRYLVKRTGEKVFLECVQDMDHENMFWYRQDPGLGLRLIYFSYDVKMKEKGDIPEGYSVSREKKERFSLILESASTNQTSMYLCASSDRARAEAFFGQGTRLTVV.